A selection of T cell receptor beta chains follows, all from one sample in a study of T cells in localized non-small cell lung cancer. TCRdb's table, derived via immunoSEQ multiplex PCR, lists solely in-frame clones and lacks some. The sample yields about 40,000 clones, about 86% seen once. This specimen was peripheral blood mononuclear cells, taken before any cancer treatment. These receptors were collected from a male donor older than 55 with stage II lung adenocarcinoma. Both conserved end residues are part of each CDR3. Each record gives: CDR3 protein, CDR3 DNA, clone size, V gene, J gene, D gene. A D gene is named only where the DNA matches it firmly. A row's size may be missing; if present it is once, few, many or a size class.

CDR3: CASSYSRSEAFF
DNA: TGTGCCAGCAGTTACTCTCGCTCCGAAGCTTTCTTT
size: -
V: TRBV6-5
J: TRBJ1-1
D: -

CDR3: CASSSAASVRPDTQYF
DNA: TGTGCCAGCAGCAGCGCGGCCTCTGTGAGGCCAGATACGCAGTATTTT
size: -
V: TRBV7-2
J: TRBJ2-3
D: -

CDR3: CASSQDGGAVAEAFF
DNA: TGTGCCAGCAGCCAAGACGGGGGCGCGGTCGCTGAAGCTTTCTTT
size: once
V: TRBV27
J: TRBJ1-1
D: -

CDR3: CASSNGQGTYEQYF
DNA: TGTGCCAGCAGTAACGGACAGGGGACCTACGAGCAGTACTTC
size: -
V: TRBV6-5
J: TRBJ2-7
D: TRBD1

CDR3: CASSVGQVAGELFF
DNA: TGTGCCAGTAGTGTAGGACAGGTCGCCGGGGAGCTGTTTTTT
size: -
V: TRBV19
J: TRBJ2-2
D: TRBD1

CDR3: CASSDGRSTDTQYF
DNA: TGTGCCAGCAGTGACGGCAGGAGCACAGATACGCAGTATTTT
size: once
V: TRBV6-4
J: TRBJ2-3
D: -

CDR3: CASSNGLAGVIEQYF
DNA: TGTGCCAGCAGTAACGGACTAGCGGGAGTAATAGAGCAGTACTTC
size: once
V: TRBV6-1
J: TRBJ2-7
D: TRBD2

CDR3: CASSYPGGQTEAFF
DNA: TGTGCCAGTAGTTATCCGGGGGGGCAAACTGAAGCTTTCTTT
size: medium-sized
V: TRBV19
J: TRBJ1-1
D: -

CDR3: CASSSHSEYPYTF
DNA: TGTGCCAGCTCAAGCCACAGCGAGTATCCGTACACCTTC
size: -
V: TRBV7-6
J: TRBJ1-2
D: -

CDR3: CASSKVGPGQVSNQPQHF
DNA: TGTGCCAGCAGCAAAGTGGGACCGGGACAGGTTTCCAATCAGCCCCAGCATTTT
size: few
V: TRBV21-1
J: TRBJ1-5
D: -

CDR3: CASSPTFPGELFF
DNA: TGTGCCAGCAGCCCTACATTCCCCGGGGAGCTGTTTTTT
size: -
V: TRBV7-9
J: TRBJ2-2
D: -

CDR3: CAWNPTPRGRNVGELFF
DNA: TGTGCCTGGAATCCCACCCCCAGGGGGCGGAATGTCGGGGAGCTGTTTTTT
size: few
V: TRBV30
J: TRBJ2-2
D: TRBD1

CDR3: CASSQEDRGQTDTQYF
DNA: TGTGCCAGCAGCCAAGAAGACAGGGGGCAAACAGATACGCAGTATTTT
size: -
V: TRBV4-2
J: TRBJ2-3
D: TRBD1

CDR3: CASSTRGRGNTIYF
DNA: TGTGCCAGCAGTACCAGGGGGCGAGGAAACACCATATATTTT
size: -
V: TRBV28
J: TRBJ1-3
D: TRBD1

CDR3: CASSYSVAANYGYTF
DNA: TGTGCCAGCAGTTACTCGGTGGCAGCTAACTATGGCTACACCTTC
size: -
V: TRBV6-5
J: TRBJ1-2
D: -

CDR3: CASSLEGGINQPQHF
DNA: TGTGCCAGCAGCTTGGAGGGAGGCATCAATCAGCCCCAGCATTTT
size: -
V: TRBV5-4
J: TRBJ1-5
D: -

CDR3: CASGPRAGVETQYF
DNA: TGTGCTAGTGGCCCTCGAGCGGGAGTGGAGACCCAGTACTTC
size: few
V: TRBV12-5
J: TRBJ2-5
D: TRBD2

CDR3: CSVEYSVHEQFF
DNA: TGCAGCGTTGAGTATAGCGTCCATGAGCAGTTCTTC
size: -
V: TRBV29-1
J: TRBJ2-1
D: -

CDR3: CASSAGTTNEKLFF
DNA: TGTGCCAGCAGCGCCGGGACAACAAATGAAAAACTGTTTTTT
size: -
V: TRBV7-9
J: TRBJ1-4
D: -

CDR3: CASSFLAGSYNEQFF
DNA: TGCGCCAGCAGCTTTCTAGCCGGCTCCTACAATGAGCAGTTCTTC
size: -
V: TRBV5-1
J: TRBJ2-1
D: -

CDR3: CASSFIPQAGQRNEKLFF
DNA: TGTGCCAGCAGTTTCATCCCCCAGGCGGGACAGAGGAATGAAAAACTGTTTTTT
size: -
V: TRBV28
J: TRBJ1-4
D: TRBD1